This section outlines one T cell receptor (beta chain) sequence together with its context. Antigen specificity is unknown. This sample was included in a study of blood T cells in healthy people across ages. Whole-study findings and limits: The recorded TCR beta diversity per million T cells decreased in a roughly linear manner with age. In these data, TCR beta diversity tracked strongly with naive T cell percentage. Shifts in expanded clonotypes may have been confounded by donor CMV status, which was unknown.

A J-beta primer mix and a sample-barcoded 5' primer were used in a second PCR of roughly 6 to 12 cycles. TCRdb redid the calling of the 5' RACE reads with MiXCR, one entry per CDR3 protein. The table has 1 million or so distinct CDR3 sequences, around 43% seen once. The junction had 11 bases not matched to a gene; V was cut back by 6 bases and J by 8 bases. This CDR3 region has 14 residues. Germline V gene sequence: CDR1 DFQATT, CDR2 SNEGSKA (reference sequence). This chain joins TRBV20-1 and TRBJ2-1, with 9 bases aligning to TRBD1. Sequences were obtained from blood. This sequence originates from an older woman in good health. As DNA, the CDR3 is TGCAGTGCCCACCTAAGGGACAGGGACGATGAGCAGTTCTTC. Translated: CSAHLRDRDDEQFF.